This is a list of T cell receptor beta chains from one sample in a study of T-cell reconstitution after alpha-beta-depleted transplantation in children. MiXCR, applied by TCRdb to the PCR reads, yields one record per CDR3 protein. In the table there are 200,000 to 250,000 distinct CDR3 sequences, roughly a tenth of which are singletons. The sequences come from PBMCs, collected before TCRalphabeta/CD19-depleted stem cell transplant. Receptors originate from a child younger than two with acute myeloid leukemia, due to receive a stem cell transplant. The CDR3 runs from the conserved cysteine through the conserved F or W. A D gene is named only where the DNA matches it firmly. Clone size is not always given. Where it is, it says once, few, many or a class for expanded clones.

j_gene,abundance,d_gene,v_gene,CDR3aa,CDR3nt
TRBJ2-4,many,TRBD2,TRBV12-3/TRBV12-4,CASSSRLAQYF,TGTGCCAGCAGTTCAAGACTAGCGCAGTACTTC
TRBJ2-1,many,.,TRBV5-6,CASSSYLVGGNEQFF,TGTGCCAGCAGCTCTTACTTGGTTGGGGGCAATGAGCAGTTCTTC
TRBJ1-1,.,.,TRBV6-1,CASRRKGFAEAFF,TGTGCCAGCAGACGTAAGGGGTTCGCTGAAGCTTTCTTT
TRBJ1-1,many,TRBD1,TRBV10-3,CAISGRRDRGDTEAFF,TGTGCCATCAGTGGGCGCCGGGACAGGGGTGACACTGAAGCTTTCTTT
TRBJ2-1,many,.,TRBV10-3,CAISEGLYNEQFF,TGTGCCATCAGTGAGGGACTCTACAATGAGCAGTTCTTC
TRBJ2-2,many,TRBD2,TRBV5-1,CASSLVSRELGGELFF,TGCGCCAGCAGCTTGGTCTCGCGGGAGCTCGGCGGGGAGCTGTTTTTT
TRBJ1-5,many,.,TRBV7-2,CASSLVGDQPQHF,TGTGCCAGCAGCTTGGTAGGAGACCAGCCCCAGCATTTT
TRBJ2-7,many,TRBD1,TRBV5-1,CASSQGADYEQYF,TGCGCCAGCTCTCAGGGGGCCGACTACGAGCAGTACTTC
TRBJ1-5,many,TRBD1,TRBV28,CASSFFGTGVQHF,TGTGCCAGCAGTTTTTTTGGGACAGGGGTCCAGCATTTT
TRBJ1-6,.,TRBD1,TRBV7-2,CASSRQGGDSPLHF,TGTGCCAGCAGCCGACAGGGGGGGGACTCACCCCTCCACTTT
TRBJ2-5,many,TRBD2,TRBV7-2,CASSLARASGGQETQYF,TGTGCCAGCAGCTTAGCGAGGGCTAGCGGGGGCCAAGAGACCCAGTACTTC
TRBJ2-7,.,.,TRBV4-1,CASSQDQAVYEQYF,TGCGCCAGCAGCCAAGACCAGGCCGTCTACGAGCAGTACTTC
TRBJ1-2,many,.,TRBV20-1,CSAREAGNYGYTF,TGCAGTGCTAGAGAGGCAGGGAACTATGGCTACACCTTC
TRBJ1-4,many,.,TRBV5-1,CASSLEGFEKLFF,TGCGCCAGCAGCTTGGAAGGCTTTGAAAAACTGTTTTTT
TRBJ1-1,few,.,TRBV4-1,CASSRVGMNTEAFF,TGCGCCAGCAGCCGTGTCGGGATGAACACTGAAGCTTTCTTT
TRBJ2-1,many,TRBD2,TRBV27,CASSLTSVDNEQFF,TGTGCCAGCAGTCTGACTAGCGTTGACAATGAGCAGTTCTTC
TRBJ2-3,.,TRBD2,TRBV2,CTCSLRLAGGHSTDTQYF,TGTACCTGCAGTTTACGGCTAGCGGGAGGGCACAGCACAGATACGCAGTATTTT
TRBJ2-7,many,.,TRBV10-3,CAISEGIGTNEQYF,TGTGCCATCAGTGAGGGGATAGGGACGAACGAGCAGTACTTC
TRBJ2-2,many,.,TRBV5-1,CASSPDRVNTGELFF,TGCGCCAGCAGCCCGGACAGAGTGAACACCGGGGAGCTGTTTTTT
TRBJ2-1,many,TRBD2,TRBV20-1,CSARRSSGGEQFF,TGCAGTGCCAGAAGGTCCAGCGGGGGTGAGCAGTTCTTC
TRBJ2-1,many,.,TRBV5-6,CASSLVSGTEQFF,TGTGCCAGCAGCTTGGTTAGCGGAACTGAGCAGTTCTTC
TRBJ1-1,many,TRBD1,TRBV5-5,CASSEEFTGGVGTEAFF,TGTGCCAGCAGTGAGGAGTTTACAGGGGGCGTTGGCACTGAAGCTTTCTTT
TRBJ2-7,few,.,TRBV7-2,CASSLITGPSYEQYF,TGTGCCAGCAGCCTCATCACAGGGCCTTCCTACGAGCAGTACTTC
TRBJ2-1,many,TRBD2,TRBV20-1,CSAPTSLLNEQFF,TGCAGTGCTCCGACTAGCTTACTGAATGAGCAGTTCTTC
TRBJ2-1,many,.,TRBV12-3/TRBV12-4,CASSLSPSAYNEQFF,TGTGCCAGCAGTTTATCCCCAAGCGCCTACAATGAGCAGTTCTTC
TRBJ2-3,few,TRBD2,TRBV20-1,CSARDQREGTDTQYF,TGCAGTGCTAGAGATCAGCGGGAGGGCACAGATACGCAGTATTTT
TRBJ2-5,few,.,TRBV7-9,CASSLGSGRWETQYF,TGTGCCAGCAGCTTAGGATCGGGGCGCTGGGAGACCCAGTACTTC
TRBJ2-7,many,TRBD2,TRBV6-1,CASSEAGTSGSYEQYF,TGTGCCAGCAGTGAAGCCGGGACTAGCGGGAGCTACGAGCAGTACTTC
TRBJ2-7,many,TRBD2,TRBV5-1,CASSPGLAGVGEQYF,TGCGCCAGCAGCCCCGGACTAGCGGGAGTGGGTGAGCAGTACTTC
TRBJ1-2,many,.,TRBV6-5,CASSYGINGYTF,TGTGCCAGCAGTTACGGTATAAATGGCTACACCTTC
TRBJ2-7,.,.,TRBV3-1,CASSHRGPDEQYF,TGTGCCAGCAGCCACCGGGGGCCGGACGAGCAGTACTTC
TRBJ1-5,many,.,TRBV5-5,CASSLSGGRSNQPQHF,TGTGCCAGCAGCTTGTCCGGGGGTCGGAGCAATCAGCCCCAGCATTTT
TRBJ2-1,many,TRBD2,TRBV7-9,CASSFPRLAGEQFF,TGTGCCAGCAGCTTCCCAAGACTAGCGGGAGAGCAGTTCTTC
TRBJ2-3,many,.,TRBV5-1,CASRAGTSTDTQYF,TGCGCCAGCAGAGCCGGGACTAGCACAGATACGCAGTATTTT
TRBJ1-2,many,.,TRBV5-1,CASSLAQRDGGYTF,TGCGCCAGCAGCTTGGCCCAACGGGACGGTGGCTACACCTTC
TRBJ1-1,many,.,TRBV7-2,CASSAGRNTEAFF,TGTGCCAGCAGCGCCGGTCGGAACACTGAAGCTTTCTTT
TRBJ1-6,many,TRBD1,TRBV7-9,CASSSGQDNSPLHF,TGTGCCAGCAGCTCGGGACAGGATAATTCACCCCTCCACTTT
TRBJ2-5,few,TRBD1,TRBV2,CASSRQGASETQYF,TGTGCCAGCAGTCGTCAGGGGGCGAGTGAGACCCAGTACTTC
TRBJ2-1,few,.,TRBV30,CAWSVVDSYNEQFF,TGTGCCTGGAGTGTTGTGGACTCCTACAATGAGCAGTTCTTC
TRBJ1-4,many,.,TRBV5-8,CASSLRGSEKLFF,TGTGCCAGCAGCTTGAGGGGATCCGAAAAACTGTTTTTT
TRBJ2-3,.,.,TRBV12-3/TRBV12-4,CASSLVVGDTQYF,TGTGCCAGCAGTTTAGTAGTAGGGGATACGCAGTATTTT
TRBJ2-7,many,.,TRBV10-3,CAIETAPYEQYF,TGTGCCATAGAGACAGCCCCCTACGAGCAGTACTTC
TRBJ1-2,many,.,TRBV5-1,CASSLAGYPNYGYTF,TGCGCCAGCAGCTTGGCCGGGTACCCTAACTATGGCTACACCTTC
TRBJ2-1,.,TRBD2,TRBV5-1,CASSSGGASYNEQFF,TGCGCCAGCAGCTCGGGGGGGGCCTCCTACAATGAGCAGTTCTTC
TRBJ2-3,many,TRBD2,TRBV3-1,CASSLRSGGTDTQYF,TGTGCCAGCAGCTTGCGTAGCGGGGGGACAGATACGCAGTATTTT
TRBJ2-3,few,.,TRBV5-5,CASSSWGVADTQYF,TGTGCCAGCAGCTCATGGGGGGTTGCAGATACGCAGTATTTT
TRBJ2-7,many,TRBD2,TRBV6-1,CASSRTSGRYEQYF,TGTGCCAGCAGTCGGACTAGCGGGAGGTACGAGCAGTACTTC
TRBJ1-1,many,.,TRBV20-1,CSSAKGEAFF,TGCAGTTCTGCGAAGGGTGAAGCTTTCTTT